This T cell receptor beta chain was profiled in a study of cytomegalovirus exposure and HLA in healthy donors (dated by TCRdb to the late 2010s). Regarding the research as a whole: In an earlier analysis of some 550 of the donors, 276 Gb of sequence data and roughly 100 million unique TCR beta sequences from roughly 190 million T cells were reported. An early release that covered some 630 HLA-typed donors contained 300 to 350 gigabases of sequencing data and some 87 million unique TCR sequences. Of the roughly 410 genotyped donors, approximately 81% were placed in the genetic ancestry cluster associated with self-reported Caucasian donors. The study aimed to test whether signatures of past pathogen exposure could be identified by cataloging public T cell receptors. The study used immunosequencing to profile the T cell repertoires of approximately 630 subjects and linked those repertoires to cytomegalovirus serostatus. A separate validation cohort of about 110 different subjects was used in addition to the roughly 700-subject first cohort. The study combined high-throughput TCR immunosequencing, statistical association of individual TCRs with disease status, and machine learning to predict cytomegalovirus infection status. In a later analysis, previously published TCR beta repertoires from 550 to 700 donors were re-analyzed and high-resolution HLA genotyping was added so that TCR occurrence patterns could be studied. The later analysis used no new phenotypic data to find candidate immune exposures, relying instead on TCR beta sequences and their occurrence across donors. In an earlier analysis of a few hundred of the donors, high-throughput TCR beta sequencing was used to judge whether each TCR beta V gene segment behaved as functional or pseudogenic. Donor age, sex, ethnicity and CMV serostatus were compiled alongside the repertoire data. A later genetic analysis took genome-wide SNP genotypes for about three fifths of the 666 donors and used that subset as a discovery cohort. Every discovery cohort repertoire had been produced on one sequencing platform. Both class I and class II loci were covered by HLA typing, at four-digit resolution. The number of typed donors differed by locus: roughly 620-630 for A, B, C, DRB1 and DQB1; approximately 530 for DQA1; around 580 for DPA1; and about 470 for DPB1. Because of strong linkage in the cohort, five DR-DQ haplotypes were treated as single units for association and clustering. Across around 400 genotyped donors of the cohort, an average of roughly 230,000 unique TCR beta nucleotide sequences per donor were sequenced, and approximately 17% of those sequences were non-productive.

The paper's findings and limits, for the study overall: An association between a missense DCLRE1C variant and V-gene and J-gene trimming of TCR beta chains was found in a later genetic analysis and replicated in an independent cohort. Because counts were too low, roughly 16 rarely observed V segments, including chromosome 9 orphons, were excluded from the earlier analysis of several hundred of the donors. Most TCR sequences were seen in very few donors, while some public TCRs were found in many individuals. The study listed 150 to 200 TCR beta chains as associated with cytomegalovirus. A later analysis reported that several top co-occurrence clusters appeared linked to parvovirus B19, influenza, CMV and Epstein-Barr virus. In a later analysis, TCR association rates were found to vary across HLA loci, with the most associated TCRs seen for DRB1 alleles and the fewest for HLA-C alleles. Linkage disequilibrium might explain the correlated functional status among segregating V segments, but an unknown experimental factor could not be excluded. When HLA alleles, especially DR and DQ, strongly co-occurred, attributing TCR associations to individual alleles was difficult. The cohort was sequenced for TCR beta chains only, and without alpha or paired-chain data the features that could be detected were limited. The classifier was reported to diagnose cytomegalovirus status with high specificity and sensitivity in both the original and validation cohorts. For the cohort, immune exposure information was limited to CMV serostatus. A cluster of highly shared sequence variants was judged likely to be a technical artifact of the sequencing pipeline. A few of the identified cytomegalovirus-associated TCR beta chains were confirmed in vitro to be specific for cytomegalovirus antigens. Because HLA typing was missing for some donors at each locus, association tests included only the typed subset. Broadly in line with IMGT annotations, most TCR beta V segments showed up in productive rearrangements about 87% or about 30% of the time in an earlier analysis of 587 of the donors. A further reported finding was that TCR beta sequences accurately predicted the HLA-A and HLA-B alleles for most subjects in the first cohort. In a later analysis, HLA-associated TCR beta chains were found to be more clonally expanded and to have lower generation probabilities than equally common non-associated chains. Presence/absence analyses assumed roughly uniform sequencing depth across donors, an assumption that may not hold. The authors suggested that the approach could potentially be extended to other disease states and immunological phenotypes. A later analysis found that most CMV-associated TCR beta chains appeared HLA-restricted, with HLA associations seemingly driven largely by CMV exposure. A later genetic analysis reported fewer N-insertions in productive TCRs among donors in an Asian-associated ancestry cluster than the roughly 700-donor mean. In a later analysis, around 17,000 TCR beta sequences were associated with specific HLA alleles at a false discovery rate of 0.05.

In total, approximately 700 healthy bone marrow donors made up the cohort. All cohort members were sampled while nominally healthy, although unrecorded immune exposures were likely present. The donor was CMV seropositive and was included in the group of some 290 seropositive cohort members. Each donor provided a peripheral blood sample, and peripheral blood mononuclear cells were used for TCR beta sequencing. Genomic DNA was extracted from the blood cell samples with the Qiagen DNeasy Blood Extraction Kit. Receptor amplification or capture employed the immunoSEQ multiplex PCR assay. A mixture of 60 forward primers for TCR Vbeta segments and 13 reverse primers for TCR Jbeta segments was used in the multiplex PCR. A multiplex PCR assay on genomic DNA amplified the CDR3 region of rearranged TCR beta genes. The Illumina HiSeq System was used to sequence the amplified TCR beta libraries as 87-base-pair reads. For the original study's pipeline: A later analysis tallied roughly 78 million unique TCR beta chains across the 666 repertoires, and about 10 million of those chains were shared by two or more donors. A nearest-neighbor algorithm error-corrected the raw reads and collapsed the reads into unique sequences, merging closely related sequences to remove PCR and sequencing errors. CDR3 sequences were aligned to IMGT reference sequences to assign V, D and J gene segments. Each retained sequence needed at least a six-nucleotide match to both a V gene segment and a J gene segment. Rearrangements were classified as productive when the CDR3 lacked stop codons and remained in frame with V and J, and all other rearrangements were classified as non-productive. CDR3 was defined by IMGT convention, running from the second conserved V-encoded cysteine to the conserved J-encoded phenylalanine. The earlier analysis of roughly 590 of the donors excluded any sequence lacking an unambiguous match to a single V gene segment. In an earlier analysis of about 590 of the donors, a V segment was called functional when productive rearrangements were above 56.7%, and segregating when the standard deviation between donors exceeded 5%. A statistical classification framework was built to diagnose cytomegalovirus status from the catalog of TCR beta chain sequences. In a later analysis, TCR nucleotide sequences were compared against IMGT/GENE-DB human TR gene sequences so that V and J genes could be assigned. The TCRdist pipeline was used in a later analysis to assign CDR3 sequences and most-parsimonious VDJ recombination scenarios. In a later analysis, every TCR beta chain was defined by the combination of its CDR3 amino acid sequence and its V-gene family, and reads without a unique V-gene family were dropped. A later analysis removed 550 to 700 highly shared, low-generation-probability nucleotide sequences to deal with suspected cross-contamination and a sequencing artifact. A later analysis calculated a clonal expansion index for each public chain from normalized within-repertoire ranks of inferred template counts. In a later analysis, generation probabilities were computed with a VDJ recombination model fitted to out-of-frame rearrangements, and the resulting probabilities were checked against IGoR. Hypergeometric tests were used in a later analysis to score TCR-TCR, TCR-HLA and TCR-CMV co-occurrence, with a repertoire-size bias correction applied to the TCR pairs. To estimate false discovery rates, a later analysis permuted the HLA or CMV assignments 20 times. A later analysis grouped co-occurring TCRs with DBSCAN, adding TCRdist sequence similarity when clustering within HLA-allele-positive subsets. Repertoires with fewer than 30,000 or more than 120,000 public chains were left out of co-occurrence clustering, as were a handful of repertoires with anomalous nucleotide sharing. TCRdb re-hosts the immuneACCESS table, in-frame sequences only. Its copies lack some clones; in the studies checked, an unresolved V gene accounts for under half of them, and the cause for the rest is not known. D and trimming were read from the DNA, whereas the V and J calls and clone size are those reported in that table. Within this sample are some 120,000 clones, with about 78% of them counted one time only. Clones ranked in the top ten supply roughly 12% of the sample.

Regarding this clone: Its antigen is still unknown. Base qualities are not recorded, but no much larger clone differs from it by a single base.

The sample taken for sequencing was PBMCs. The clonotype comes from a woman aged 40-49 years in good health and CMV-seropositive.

The nucleotide sequence reads TGTGCCAGCAGCCGCGCGGGACAGGGGGCTCAGAACGCTTTCTTT. Translated, it gives CASSRAGQGAQNAFF. This chain is built from TRBV6-5 and TRBJ1-1, with 12 junctional bases fitting TRBD1. The junction shows trimming of 6 bases on V and 11 bases on J, and the gene matches do not reach 13 bases of it. Per the germline V gene, MNHEY is the CDR1 and SVGAGI is the CDR2. The CDR3 runs 15 residues from the cysteine to the phenylalanine. Only CDR3 DNA is held: 45 bases, read in frame from base 1.